What follows describes a single T cell receptor beta chain. These data come from a study of control samples from healthy donors and cancer patients. Produced via immunoSEQ multiplex PCR; TCRdb's table is partial and in-frame only. The table has under 450,000 clones, over 75% seen once; the top ten hold over 5.5%. The sequence came from a middle-aged man with head and neck cancer. Sequencing input: PBMCs.

CDR3: CASSLQNYEQYF. The CDR3 DNA sequence: TGTGCCAGCAGCTTACAGAACTACGAGCAGTACTTC. The rearrangement uses TRBV7-9 and TRBJ2-7; D not resolved. The V gene's germline CDR1 is SEHNR and CDR2 FQNEAQ (reference sequence). Trimming stripped 2 bases from V and 3 bases from J, with 5 bases between. The CDR3 sequence is 12 residues long.